The 10 T cell receptor beta chains reported below all come from one sample, sequenced in a study of molecular identifiers for immune sequencing clone quantification. MiXCR, applied by TCRdb to the PCR reads, yields one record per CDR3 protein. Of over 90,000 distinct CDR3 sequences listed, less than 35% are singletons. The material sequenced was naive CD8+ T cells from blood, with Jurkat cell RNA spiked in. Subset meaning: FACS-sorted CD8+CD4-CCR7+CD45RA+ naive T cells. Every receptor here comes from a human donor in good health. Some libraries in this study had Jurkat cell RNA spiked in.

Points on this clonotype: This may be a read error: a much more frequent sequence differs by one nucleotide. The genes are TRBV7-9 and TRBJ2-3; 11 bases fit TRBD1. The CDR3 covers 15 residues. Germline V CDR1 and CDR2: SEHNR, FQNEAQ (reference sequence). The CDR3 sequence is CAGSSGQGAADTQYF. The DNA for the CDR3 is TGTGCCGGCAGCTCCGGACAGGGGGCGGCAGATACGCAGTATTTT.

To note about this clonotype: A much larger clone sits a single nucleotide away, making a read error possible. The chain is built from TRBV5-4 and TRBJ2-1, with 7 bases identical to TRBD2. Germline CDR1 SGHNT, CDR2 YYREEE (reference sequence). Trimming removed 0 bases from V and 3 bases from J; junction bases left unmatched: 3. The CDR3 sequence is 15 residues long. CDR3: CASSLGWEGYNEQFF. In DNA, the CDR3 is TGTGCCAGCAGCTTGGGGTGGGAGGGCTACAATGAGCAGTTCTTC.

This clonotype was seen many times. The chain carries TRBV4-2 and TRBJ2-7; D is ambiguous. V dropped 3 bases and J dropped 4 bases, with 10 bases sitting between them. This CDR3 region has 13 residues. Germline V gene sequence: CDR1 LGHNA, CDR2 YNFKEQ. CDR3 in DNA: TGTGCCAGCAGCCACGGATCCCCATACGAGCAGTACTTC. Its translation: CASSHGSPYEQYF.

In its sample, this clonotype was seen a few times. The chain links TRBV20-1 to TRBJ2-7; weak D call: TRBD1 (6 bases). This CDR3 has 13 amino acids. The V gene lost 4 bases and the J gene lost 6 bases, with 16 bases spanning the gap. The germline CDR1 and CDR2 sequences are DFQATT and SNEGSKA (reference sequence). The CDR3 coding sequence is TGCAGTGCTACCTGGGACATATCCGGCGAGCAGTACTTC. Translated, it gives CSATWDISGEQYF.

This clonotype was seen a single time. This may come from a read error, since a much larger clone is one base off. This chain links TRBV6-6 with TRBJ1-5; no firm D call. V was shortened by 7 bases and J by 2 bases, with 18 bases between the two germline ends. The CDR3 extends over 16 amino acids. From germline, CDR1 is MNHNY and CDR2 SVGAGI (reference sequence). The CDR3 nucleotides read TGTGCCAGCAACGCCGGGCCCGATTATTGCAATCAGCCCCAGCATTTT. Its translation is CASNAGPDYCNQPQHF.

This clonotype was found a few times. The genes are TRBV11-2 and TRBJ2-5, with a weak D call TRBD2 (6 bases). The germline CDR1 and CDR2 sequences are SGHAT and FQNNGV. There are 17 residues in the CDR3. The germline V and J ends were trimmed by 0 bases and 0 bases, with 14 bases remaining between them. In DNA form, the CDR3 reads TGTGCCAGCAGCTTAGAAGGACTACCTTTGTACCAAGAGACCCAGTACTTC. It yields the protein CASSLEGLPLYQETQYF.

This clonotype was detected many times. The chain uses TRBV7-2 and TRBJ1-1; possible D gene TRBD1, 5 bases. The germline V gene encodes CDR1 SGHTA and CDR2 FQGNSA. The CDR3 sequence is 19 residues long. V shed 2 bases and J shed 0 bases, with 22 bases lying between them. The CDR3 sequence: CASSLKIPLTDNMNTEAFF. CDR3 DNA sequence: TGTGCCAGCAGCTTAAAAATCCCCTTGACAGATAACATGAACACTGAAGCTTTCTTT.

This chain joins TRBV7-2 and TRBJ2-5, with TRBD1 matching 10 bases. The length of the CDR3 is 15 residues. V was clipped by 5 bases and J by 4 bases; unmatched bases: 7. Germline CDR1 and CDR2: SGHTA and FQGNSA. The DNA of the CDR3 is TGTGCCAGCAGCGCATGGACAGGGGGGGGAGAGACCCAGTACTTC. Its translation: CASSAWTGGGETQYF.

This clonotype has more than one count but fewer than ten. The chain joins TRBV27 to TRBJ2-6; no clear D gene. V was pared by 4 bases and J by 0 bases, with 7 bases between. Germline loops: CDR1 MNHEY, CDR2 SMNVEV (reference sequence). The CDR3 is 15 amino acids. In DNA form, the CDR3 reads TGTGCCAGCAGTTATGACCCCTCTGGGGCCAACGTCCTGACTTTC. This gives the protein CASSYDPSGANVLTF.

This clonotype was found a few times. The CDR3 carries no conserved terminal phenylalanine or tryptophan, so it likely arises from a read error. The CDR3 reads CASSPNLAGGKETQYL. The CDR3 nucleotides read TGCGCCAGCAGCCCGAACTTAGCGGGAGGAAAAGAGACCCAGTACCTC. The gene calls are TRBV5-1 and TRBJ2-5; 10 positions match TRBD2. V was pared by 4 bases and J by 3 bases, with 9 bases of the junction left unmatched. Germline-derived CDR1 and CDR2 are SGHRS and YFSETQ. The CDR3 has 16 amino acids.